This record covers a single T cell receptor beta chain. This entry comes from a study of blood T cell repertoires in COVID-19. Study information: Specimens from acute and convalescent COVID-19 originated in the United States, Italy and Spain. T cells, B-cell-depleted T cells, or PBMCs supplied cDNA or gDNA.

Trimming at V came to 1 base and at J to 7 bases, leaving 7 bases not matched to a gene. Germline values: CDR1 SGHDN, CDR2 FVKESK. This CDR3 contains 16 residues. Original data processing: From reference gene primer amplification, estimates of nucleated cell counts were derived. TCRdb keeps only in-frame clones here, not all; method: immunoSEQ multiplex PCR. V and J calls and clone size are copied from that table; D and trimming were computed from the DNA. The sample includes around 260,000 clones, approximately 90% of them seen just once. This sequence originates from a man aged 60-69 years who had recovered from COVID-19. The genes are TRBV14 and TRBJ1-6, with 7 nucleotides matching TRBD1. Material: peripheral blood. CDR3 in amino acids: CASSQVLGQTNSPLHF. CDR3 in DNA: TGTGCCAGCAGCCAAGTTCTGGGACAGACGAATTCACCCCTCCACTTT.